This is a list of T cell receptor beta chains from one sample in a study of radiotherapy plus CTLA-4 blockade in lung cancer. Assay: immunoSEQ multiplex PCR; the TCRdb copy retains only in-frame clones and omits some. The table lists tens of thousands of clones, about 87% of them singletons, with 16% in the top ten. The starting material was peripheral blood, obtained from a patient treated with radiotherapy plus ipilimumab. Receptors were obtained from a human donor with non-small cell lung cancer that progressed on radiotherapy plus ipilimumab. Both conserved end residues are part of each CDR3. Each record gives: clone size, D gene, V gene, J gene, CDR3 protein, CDR3 DNA. D genes are given only for firm matches. Clone sizes are given selectively: once, few, many, or a class where the clone is expanded.

abundance: few
d_gene: NA
v_gene: TRBV7-9
j_gene: TRBJ1-1
CDR3aa: CASSLGLADRAFF
CDR3nt: TGTGCCAGCAGCTTAGGCTTGGCTGATAGAGCTTTCTTT

abundance: NA
d_gene: TRBD1
v_gene: TRBV30
j_gene: TRBJ2-1
CDR3aa: CAWSASGQHYNEQFF
CDR3nt: TGTGCCTGGAGCGCATCGGGACAGCACTACAATGAGCAGTTCTTC

abundance: NA
d_gene: TRBD1
v_gene: TRBV30
j_gene: TRBJ2-7
CDR3aa: CAWGLTGASPQQYF
CDR3nt: TGTGCCTGGGGCTTGACAGGGGCGTCCCCACAGCAGTACTTC

abundance: NA
d_gene: TRBD2
v_gene: TRBV9
j_gene: TRBJ2-7
CDR3aa: CASSAHSGSAPQYF
CDR3nt: TGTGCCAGCAGCGCCCATAGCGGGAGTGCTCCGCAGTACTTC

abundance: NA
d_gene: NA
v_gene: TRBV25-1
j_gene: TRBJ2-3
CDR3aa: CASSDRGRHSTDTQYF
CDR3nt: TGTGCCAGCAGCGATCGGGGTCGTCACAGCACAGATACGCAGTATTTT

abundance: NA
d_gene: NA
v_gene: TRBV11-1
j_gene: TRBJ2-7
CDR3aa: CASSAGSEQYF
CDR3nt: TGTGCCAGCAGCGCAGGGTCCGAGCAGTACTTC

abundance: NA
d_gene: NA
v_gene: TRBV6-1
j_gene: TRBJ2-7
CDR3aa: CASSGRVGGVADEQYF
CDR3nt: TGTGCCAGCAGTGGGCGCGTCGGTGGAGTCGCCGACGAGCAGTACTTC

abundance: NA
d_gene: NA
v_gene: TRBV4-3
j_gene: TRBJ1-2
CDR3aa: CASSQDLGPHYGYTF
CDR3nt: TGCGCCAGCAGCCAAGATCTGGGCCCACACTATGGCTACACCTTC

abundance: once
d_gene: TRBD2
v_gene: TRBV7-3
j_gene: TRBJ2-6
CDR3aa: CASSHDMTSLAGANVLTF
CDR3nt: TGTGCCAGCAGCCACGACATGACTAGCCTTGCTGGGGCCAACGTCCTGACTTTC

abundance: few
d_gene: NA
v_gene: TRBV7-6
j_gene: TRBJ2-3
CDR3aa: CASSLARGTDTQYF
CDR3nt: TGTGCCAGCAGCTTAGCCAGGGGAACAGATACGCAGTATTTT

abundance: NA
d_gene: TRBD1
v_gene: TRBV15
j_gene: TRBJ2-7
CDR3aa: CATSRDRSYEQYF
CDR3nt: TGTGCCACCAGCCGGGACAGATCCTACGAGCAGTACTTC

abundance: NA
d_gene: TRBD1
v_gene: TRBV6-5
j_gene: TRBJ1-2
CDR3aa: CASSTGGARIYGYTF
CDR3nt: TGTGCCAGCAGTACAGGGGGCGCGAGAATCTATGGCTACACCTTC

abundance: NA
d_gene: NA
v_gene: TRBV6-1
j_gene: TRBJ2-1
CDR3aa: CASSEADWHEQFF
CDR3nt: TGTGCCAGCAGTGAAGCCGATTGGCATGAGCAGTTCTTC

abundance: NA
d_gene: NA
v_gene: TRBV10-3
j_gene: TRBJ1-2
CDR3aa: CAISDPDRFYGYTF
CDR3nt: TGTGCCATCAGTGATCCCGACAGGTTCTATGGCTACACCTTC

abundance: NA
d_gene: TRBD1
v_gene: TRBV5-4
j_gene: TRBJ2-7
CDR3aa: CASSRSQGAREQYF
CDR3nt: TGTGCCAGCAGCCGATCTCAGGGGGCTCGGGAGCAGTACTTC

abundance: NA
d_gene: NA
v_gene: TRBV9
j_gene: TRBJ2-3
CDR3aa: CASSVDNRGRDTQYF
CDR3nt: TGTGCCAGCAGCGTAGATAACCGCGGAAGGGATACGCAGTATTTT

abundance: NA
d_gene: NA
v_gene: TRBV19
j_gene: TRBJ2-7
CDR3aa: CASSTHQGPYEQYF
CDR3nt: TGTGCCAGTAGTACCCACCAGGGACCCTACGAGCAGTACTTC

abundance: once
d_gene: NA
v_gene: TRBV6-4
j_gene: TRBJ2-3
CDR3aa: CASSDYLGDTQYF
CDR3nt: TGTGCCAGCAGTGACTATCTAGGGGATACGCAGTATTTT

abundance: NA
d_gene: TRBD2
v_gene: TRBV5-4
j_gene: TRBJ2-2
CDR3aa: CASSLGPGLAATWGSGELFF
CDR3nt: TGTGCCAGCAGCTTGGGGCCGGGACTAGCGGCAACTTGGGGGTCCGGGGAGCTGTTTTTT

abundance: NA
d_gene: TRBD2
v_gene: TRBV7-2
j_gene: TRBJ2-2
CDR3aa: CASSFMPSGVEELFF
CDR3nt: TGTGCCAGCAGCTTTATGCCTAGCGGCGTGGAGGAGCTGTTTTTT

abundance: NA
d_gene: TRBD1
v_gene: TRBV30
j_gene: TRBJ1-2
CDR3aa: CACNRDRGSGYTF
CDR3nt: TGTGCCTGCAACCGGGACAGGGGCAGTGGCTACACCTTC

abundance: NA
d_gene: NA
v_gene: TRBV29-1
j_gene: TRBJ1-1
CDR3aa: CSVDLKGHEAFF
CDR3nt: TGCAGCGTTGATCTAAAGGGACATGAAGCTTTCTTT

abundance: NA
d_gene: NA
v_gene: TRBV7-2
j_gene: TRBJ1-5
CDR3aa: CASSRGGTGQPQHF
CDR3nt: TGTGCCAGCAGCCGGGGTGGGACCGGTCAGCCCCAGCATTTT

abundance: NA
d_gene: NA
v_gene: TRBV5-1
j_gene: TRBJ2-3
CDR3aa: CASSVGSGTDTQYF
CDR3nt: TGCGCCAGCAGCGTGGGCTCGGGGACAGATACGCAGTATTTT

abundance: NA
d_gene: NA
v_gene: TRBV12-5
j_gene: TRBJ1-5
CDR3aa: CASVPESSNQPQHF
CDR3nt: TGTGCTAGTGTTCCGGAGTCTAGCAATCAGCCCCAGCATTTT

abundance: NA
d_gene: NA
v_gene: TRBV15
j_gene: TRBJ2-7
CDR3aa: CATSRDLLPEQYF
CDR3nt: TGTGCCACCAGCAGAGATCTGCTGCCGGAGCAGTACTTC

abundance: NA
d_gene: NA
v_gene: TRBV6-5
j_gene: TRBJ1-1
CDR3aa: CASESFTNTEAFF
CDR3nt: TGTGCCAGCGAGTCGTTTACGAACACTGAAGCTTTCTTT

abundance: NA
d_gene: NA
v_gene: TRBV5-1
j_gene: TRBJ2-3
CDR3aa: CASSLGGGTDTQYF
CDR3nt: TGCGCCAGCAGCTTGGGGGGCGGCACAGATACGCAGTATTTT

abundance: NA
d_gene: TRBD1
v_gene: TRBV5-4
j_gene: TRBJ2-3
CDR3aa: CASSRGTGVADTQYF
CDR3nt: TGTGCCAGCAGCCGCGGGACAGGGGTGGCAGATACGCAGTATTTT

abundance: NA
d_gene: NA
v_gene: TRBV15
j_gene: TRBJ1-2
CDR3aa: CATSRVGNEANYGYTF
CDR3nt: TGTGCCACCAGCAGAGTTGGCAACGAAGCTAACTATGGCTACACCTTC

abundance: NA
d_gene: NA
v_gene: TRBV18
j_gene: TRBJ1-1
CDR3aa: CASSPLGQTSNTEAFF
CDR3nt: TGTGCCAGCTCACCACTTGGACAAACATCGAACACTGAAGCTTTCTTT

abundance: NA
d_gene: TRBD1
v_gene: TRBV19
j_gene: TRBJ1-2
CDR3aa: CASSSRSVTGGNYGYTF
CDR3nt: TGTGCCAGTAGTAGCCGGTCTGTAACAGGGGGCAACTATGGCTACACCTTC

abundance: few
d_gene: TRBD1
v_gene: TRBV19
j_gene: TRBJ2-7
CDR3aa: CASSSGQGYEQYF
CDR3nt: TGTGCCAGTAGCTCGGGACAGGGGTACGAGCAGTACTTC

abundance: NA
d_gene: NA
v_gene: TRBV4-2
j_gene: TRBJ1-2
CDR3aa: CASSREAGTASPYGYTF
CDR3nt: TGTGCCAGCAGCCGAGAAGCCGGGACCGCTTCTCCCTATGGCTACACCTTC

abundance: NA
d_gene: NA
v_gene: TRBV5-6
j_gene: TRBJ1-2
CDR3aa: CASSLYSGTRNGYTF
CDR3nt: TGTGCCAGCAGCTTGTATTCCGGGACACGAAATGGCTACACCTTC

abundance: NA
d_gene: NA
v_gene: TRBV7-2
j_gene: TRBJ1-1
CDR3aa: CASSLDTWVGDTEAFF
CDR3nt: TGTGCCAGCAGCTTGGATACCTGGGTGGGGGACACTGAAGCTTTCTTT

abundance: NA
d_gene: TRBD1
v_gene: TRBV18
j_gene: TRBJ2-7
CDR3aa: CASSPGQGAGLNEQYF
CDR3nt: TGTGCCAGCTCACCGGGACAGGGGGCCGGTCTCAACGAGCAGTACTTC

abundance: NA
d_gene: TRBD1
v_gene: TRBV7-9
j_gene: TRBJ1-2
CDR3aa: CASSLDVDRVYGYTF
CDR3nt: TGTGCCAGCAGCTTAGACGTGGACAGGGTCTATGGCTACACCTTC

abundance: NA
d_gene: NA
v_gene: TRBV6-5
j_gene: TRBJ1-2
CDR3aa: CASSRQAQSNYGYTF
CDR3nt: TGTGCCAGCAGTCGGCAGGCGCAGTCCAACTATGGCTACACCTTC

abundance: once
d_gene: TRBD2
v_gene: TRBV10-3
j_gene: TRBJ2-1
CDR3aa: CAIRSIAGGEQFF
CDR3nt: TGTGCCATCAGGTCCATAGCGGGAGGGGAGCAGTTCTTC

abundance: NA
d_gene: NA
v_gene: TRBV5-1
j_gene: TRBJ1-4
CDR3aa: CASSLGATNEKLFF
CDR3nt: TGCGCCAGCAGTTTGGGAGCAACTAATGAAAAACTGTTTTTT

abundance: once
d_gene: TRBD2
v_gene: TRBV20-1
j_gene: TRBJ2-7
CDR3aa: CSARRGDEQYF
CDR3nt: TGCAGTGCTAGACGGGGGGACGAGCAGTACTTC